This is a list of T cell receptor beta chains from one sample in a study of liver allograft versus peripheral blood T cells. A single record per CDR3 protein comes from TCRdb applying MiXCR to the reads. The repertoire holds 8,500 to 9,500 distinct CDR3 sequences, with roughly 21% as singletons. These receptors came from a human patient who had a liver transplant. Some T cells here may be from the graft donor. Each CDR3 is given with its conserved first and last residue. A D gene is named only where the DNA matches it firmly. Size tells how often a clone was seen (once, few, many) or the class of an expanded clone, and some rows leave it out.

>TRBD1|TRBJ1-4|TRBV6-2/TRBV6-3|15|-
CASSYAGQGFEKLFF
TGTGCCAGCAGTTACGCCGGACAGGGGTTTGAAAAACTGTTTTTT
>TRBD1|TRBJ1-2|TRBV11-1|15|-
CASSLQGITNYGYTF
TGTGCCAGCAGTTTACAGGGGATCACAAACTATGGCTACACCTTC
>-|TRBJ1-1|TRBV29-1|14|medium-sized
CSVVGGRTNTEAFF
TGCAGCGTTGTGGGGGGACGGACGAACACTGAAGCTTTCTTT
>-|TRBJ1-1|TRBV5-4|14|-
CASSLGIMNTEAFF
TGTGCCAGCAGCTTAGGAATCATGAACACTGAAGCTTTCTTT
>-|TRBJ2-6|TRBV28|15|-
CASTQGNSGANVLTF
TGTGCCAGCACGCAAGGGAACTCTGGGGCCAACGTCCTGACTTTC
>TRBD1|TRBJ1-2|TRBV19|15|once
CACKTGVGANYGYTF
TGTGCCTGTAAGACAGGGGTGGGAGCTAACTATGGCTACACCTTC
>TRBD1|TRBJ1-5|TRBV6-1|14|few
CASSEQGAGQPQHF
TGTGCCAGCAGTGAACAGGGGGCAGGTCAGCCCCAGCATTTT
>-|TRBJ1-1|TRBV20-1|15|-
CSARRGGGTHTEAFF
TGCAGTGCTAGGCGAGGGGGGGGGACCCACACTGAAGCTTTCTTT
>-|TRBJ1-2|TRBV27|13|many
CASSFPGGYGYTF
TGTGCCAGCAGTTTCCCGGGGGGCTATGGCTACACCTTC
>TRBD1|TRBJ1-2|TRBV19|12|medium-sized
CASSAGGYGYTF
TGTGCCAGTAGCGCAGGGGGCTATGGCTACACCTTC
>-|TRBJ1-5|TRBV20-1|12|-
CSAGGGNQPQHF
TGCAGTGCGGGGGGGGGCAATCAGCCCCAGCATTTT
>TRBD1|TRBJ1-6|TRBV6-5|14|medium-sized
CASSPGQAVSPLHF
TGTGCCAGCAGTCCCGGACAGGCCGTTTCACCCCTCCACTTT
>-|TRBJ2-2|TRBV6-6|16|medium-sized
CASSYLVVSVTGELFF
TGTGCCAGCAGTTATCTAGTGGTTTCCGTCACCGGGGAGCTGTTTTTT
>TRBD1|TRBJ2-7|TRBV6-1|13|-
CAHGTGGSYEQYF
TGTGCCCATGGGACAGGGGGCTCGTACGAGCAGTACTTC
>TRBD1|TRBJ1-5|TRBV5-4|13|few
CASSWDRDQPQHF
TGTGCCAGCAGCTGGGACAGGGACCAGCCCCAGCATTTT
>TRBD2|TRBJ2-5|TRBV18|14|medium-sized
CASSPPNSGETQYF
TGTGCCAGCTCACCACCGAATAGCGGGGAGACCCAGTACTTC
>-|TRBJ2-7|TRBV6-5|13|many
CASLRLGAYEQYF
TGTGCCAGCCTTAGACTAGGGGCCTACGAGCAGTACTTC
>TRBD1|TRBJ1-6|TRBV30|14|-
CGSQGQAKDSPLHF
TGTGGTTCCCAGGGACAGGCCAAAGATTCACCCCTCCACTTT
>-|TRBJ2-7|TRBV28|15|-
CASSFLAEPTYEQYF
TGTGCCAGCAGTTTCTTAGCGGAACCTACCTACGAGCAGTACTTC
>TRBD2|TRBJ2-1|TRBV20-1|14|-
CNAGGSGRDNEQFF
TGCAATGCTGGGGGGAGCGGGAGAGACAATGAGCAGTTCTTC
>-|TRBJ2-7|TRBV18|13|medium-sized
CASSPVTRNEQYF
TGTGCCAGCTCACCAGTGACAAGAAACGAGCAGTACTTC
>-|TRBJ1-6|TRBV20-1|14|few
CSASPYSYNSPLHF
TGCAGTGCTAGCCCGTACTCCTATAATTCACCCCTCCACTTT
>-|TRBJ2-3|TRBV27|14|medium-sized
CASNRDGVTDTQYF
TGTGCCAGCAACCGGGACGGAGTCACAGATACGCAGTATTTT
>TRBD1|TRBJ1-4|TRBV5-3|16|-
CARSPTLGQVNEKLFF
TGTGCCAGAAGCCCGACCCTCGGACAGGTTAATGAAAAACTGTTTTTT
>-|TRBJ1-4|TRBV12-3/TRBV12-4|17|few
CASSARGGGTTNEKLFF
TGTGCCAGCAGCGCCAGGGGAGGGGGGACAACTAATGAAAAACTGTTTTTT
>-|TRBJ1-5|TRBV9|15|-
CASSVGGEVRQPQHF
TGTGCCAGCAGCGTAGGAGGGGAGGTAAGACAGCCCCAGCATTTT
>-|TRBJ2-3|TRBV30|14|-
CAWSVQGWADTQYF
TGTGCCTGGAGTGTCCAGGGTTGGGCAGATACGCAGTATTTT
>-|TRBJ2-3|TRBV12-3/TRBV12-4|15|-
CASSFAGVKTDTQYF
TGTGCCAGCAGTTTTGCAGGTGTCAAAACAGATACGCAGTATTTT
>TRBD1|TRBJ2-5|TRBV11-2|15|few
CASSSRGQIQETQYF
TGTGCCAGCAGCTCCCGGGGACAGATTCAGGAGACCCAGTACTTC
>TRBD1|TRBJ1-6|TRBV7-9|16|medium-sized
CASSPGQVRSNSPLHF
TGTGCCAGCAGCCCTGGACAGGTACGAAGTAATTCACCCCTCCACTTT
>TRBD1|TRBJ2-5|TRBV20-1|15|-
CSARDGDRVGETQYF
TGCAGTGCTAGAGATGGGGACAGGGTTGGTGAGACCCAGTACTTC
>-|TRBJ2-3|TRBV9|14|-
CASSVMGEGDTQYF
TGTGCCAGCAGCGTAATGGGAGAAGGAGATACGCAGTATTTT
>-|TRBJ1-5|TRBV28|18|-
CASSTDQGMRVWSQPQHF
TGTGCCAGCAGCACAGATCAGGGGATGAGGGTATGGAGTCAGCCCCAGCATTTT
>TRBD1|TRBJ1-5|TRBV12-3/TRBV12-4|15|-
CASRGGQEVNQPQHF
TGTGCCAGCAGGGGCGGACAGGAGGTCAATCAGCCCCAGCATTTT
>TRBD2|TRBJ2-1|TRBV12-3/TRBV12-4|15|few
CASTRLAGSYNEQFF
TGTGCCAGCACTAGACTAGCGGGTTCCTACAATGAGCAGTTCTTC
>TRBD1|TRBJ1-2|TRBV19|14|few
CASSIVGQGDGYTF
TGTGCCAGTAGTATAGTCGGACAGGGGGATGGCTACACCTTC
>TRBD2|TRBJ2-3|TRBV20-1|16|-
CSARTYSGRAGDTQYF
TGCAGTGCTAGAACCTATAGCGGGAGGGCCGGAGATACGCAGTATTTT
>TRBD1|TRBJ1-2|TRBV6-1|14|medium-sized
CASRTGTGLYGYTF
TGTGCCAGCAGGACCGGGACAGGCCTCTATGGCTACACCTTC
>-|TRBJ2-1|TRBV29-1|14|medium-sized
CSVDGTAAYNEQFF
TGCAGCGTGGACGGGACTGCTGCCTACAATGAGCAGTTCTTC
>-|TRBJ1-6|TRBV5-4|10|medium-sized
CASSFSPLHF
TGTGCCAGCAGCTTCTCACCCCTCCACTTT
>-|TRBJ2-2|TRBV7-9|16|-
CASSPDMGARTGELFF
TGTGCCAGCAGCCCCGACATGGGGGCCAGGACCGGGGAGCTGTTTTTT
>TRBD1|TRBJ1-4|TRBV3-1|14|-
CASSQRQGGEKLFF
TGTGCCAGCAGCCAAAGACAGGGCGGCGAAAAACTGTTTTTT
>-|TRBJ1-6|TRBV20-1|13|-
CSASAYYNSPLHF
TGCAGTGCTAGTGCGTACTATAATTCACCCCTCCACTTT
>TRBD1|TRBJ2-3|TRBV20-1|14|-
CSAARTGSTDTQYF
TGCAGTGCGGCTAGGACAGGGAGCACAGATACGCAGTATTTT
>-|TRBJ2-3|TRBV5-1|15|-
CASSGGSSPENTQYF
TGCGCCAGCAGTGGCGGGTCGTCTCCCGAGAATACGCAGTATTTT
>TRBD2|TRBJ2-2|TRBV6-1|18|medium-sized
CASGIPIFSGRFTGELFF
TGTGCCAGCGGTATTCCCATTTTTAGCGGGAGGTTCACCGGGGAGCTGTTTTTT
>-|TRBJ2-5|TRBV25-1|14|-
CASSEIGGVETQYF
TGTGCCAGCAGTGAAATCGGGGGAGTGGAGACCCAGTACTTC
>TRBD1|TRBJ2-7|TRBV6-5|13|-
CASTGGNPNEQYF
TGTGCCAGTACAGGGGGTAACCCCAACGAGCAGTACTTC
>-|TRBJ2-7|TRBV28|13|few
CASSPLGGYEQYF
TGTGCCAGCAGCCCTCTGGGGGGTTACGAGCAGTACTTC
>-|TRBJ1-4|TRBV27|13|many
CASGYRSGEKLFF
TGTGCCAGCGGGTACAGGTCTGGGGAAAAACTGTTTTTT
>-|TRBJ2-1|TRBV19|11|few
CASSWRNEQFF
TGTGCCAGTAGTTGGAGGAATGAGCAGTTCTTC
>TRBD2|TRBJ2-5|TRBV20-1|14|-
CSAGGGGRQETQYF
TGCAGTGCTGGCGGGGGAGGGAGGCAAGAGACCCAGTACTTC
>-|TRBJ1-5|TRBV19|16|-
CASSIDHGSDNQPQHF
TGTGCCAGTAGTATAGATCACGGGTCGGACAATCAGCCCCAGCATTTT
>TRBD2|TRBJ2-3|TRBV20-1|16|few
CSARDLAGVSTDTQYF
TGCAGTGCTAGAGATCTAGCGGGGGTTAGCACAGATACGCAGTATTTT
>TRBD1|TRBJ1-5|TRBV6-1|14|few
CASSDSGGGQPQHF
TGTGCCAGCAGTGATTCAGGGGGGGGTCAGCCCCAGCATTTT
>-|TRBJ2-6|TRBV19|16|medium-sized
CASSPRLLSGANVLTF
TGTGCCAGTAGCCCAAGGCTTCTCTCTGGGGCCAACGTCCTGACTTTC
>-|TRBJ1-3|TRBV18|16|medium-sized
CASSGGAPGSGNTIYF
TGTGCCAGCTCCGGTGGGGCGCCCGGCTCTGGAAACACCATATATTTT
>-|TRBJ2-5|TRBV28|15|medium-sized
CASSLPPTNGETQYF
TGTGCCAGCAGTTTACCCCCAACCAATGGGGAGACCCAGTACTTC
>TRBD1|TRBJ2-7|TRBV9|16|-
CASSVGGAGQGTEQYF
TGTGCCAGCAGCGTAGGAGGTGCGGGACAGGGGACCGAGCAGTACTTC